The next 28 T cell receptor beta chains were all read from a single sample in a study of early T cells in non-severe SARS-CoV-2 infection. From the 5' RACE reads, TCRdb called clonotypes with MiXCR, one entry per CDR3 protein. The profile shows some 77,000 distinct CDR3 sequences, over 9% of them singletons. Source material: whole blood. The receptors were sampled from an adult who was a healthcare worker with PCR-confirmed SARS-CoV-2 infection or an uninfected control (not recorded which).

The chain combines TRBV7-9 with TRBJ2-7, with 7 bases identical to TRBD2. Losses at the gene ends were 1 base for V and 4 bases for J; bases not matched to a gene: 4. Germline V gives CDR1 SEHNR, CDR2 FQNEAQ (reference sequence). This CDR3 spans 14 amino acids. The CDR3 nucleotides read TGTGCCAGCAGCTTAGGCGGGAGTCGTTACGAGCAGTACTTC. Translation gives CASSLGGSRYEQYF.

This clonotype has a count of ten or more. This sequence joins TRBV3-1 and TRBJ2-2, with a possible D match to TRBD2 (6 bases). CDR1 is LGHDT, CDR2 YNNKEL, per germline (reference sequence). Trimming pared 1 base from V and 5 bases from J, leaving 8 bases between. The CDR3 covers 14 residues. The CDR3 is CASSQGGGTGELFF. Here the CDR3 DNA reads TGTGCCAGCAGCCAAGGAGGAGGGACCGGGGAGCTGTTTTTT.

This clonotype was seen many times. The chain carries TRBV2 and TRBJ2-1; a possible D gene is TRBD2 (6 bases). CDR3 size: 11 residues. The ends were cut back, 6 bases at V and 13 bases at J, with 13 bases in the middle. Germline V lookup: CDR1 SNHLY, CDR2 FYNNEI. This chain's CDR3 is CASSLGTHQFF. CDR3 DNA sequence: TGTGCCAGCAGCCTTGGGACTCACCAGTTCTTC.

This clonotype was detected only a few times. V gene TRBV7-3 combines with J gene TRBJ2-3; TRBD1 matches at 7 bases. Trimming cost V 1 base and J 2 bases; bases outside gene matches: 3. This CDR3 contains 15 residues. Germline CDR1 SGHTA, CDR2 FQGTGA. The CDR3 reads CASSLMGQPTDTQYF. CDR3 bases: TGTGCCAGCAGCTTAATGGGACAGCCCACAGATACGCAGTATTTT.

This clonotype was seen at least ten times. The CDR3 DNA sequence: TGTGCCTCTTCCGGGCTAGCCCCTAATGAGCAGTTCTTC. Its translation is CASSGLAPNEQFF. The rearrangement links TRBV25-1 to TRBJ2-1, with D perhaps TRBD2 (5 bases). Germline CDR1 and CDR2: MGHDK and SYGVNS. The CDR3 spans 13 residues. Trimming cost V 11 bases and J 7 bases, with 18 bases left between them.

The chain links TRBV6-1 to TRBJ1-1; unclear D gene. Germline V gene sequence: CDR1 MNHNS, CDR2 SASEGT. V was cut by 10 bases and J by 2 bases, with 5 bases left in between. CDR3 length: 10 residues. CDR3 in DNA: TGTGCCACCAGAAACACTGAAGCTTTCTTT. Protein sequence: CATRNTEAFF.

This clonotype showed up many times. The rearrangement links TRBV24-1 to TRBJ2-1; 11 nucleotides align to TRBD2. Trimming at V came to 4 bases and at J to 7 bases, leaving 8 bases not matched to a gene. The CDR3 extends over 16 amino acids. The germline gives CDR1 KGHDR, CDR2 SFDVKD. CDR3 nucleotides: TGTGCCACCAGTGAGCCCCTAGCGGGAGGCCTGAATGAGCAGTTCTTC. This sequence encodes CATSEPLAGGLNEQFF.

This clonotype turned up a few times. J is TRBJ2-7 and V is TRBV3-1, with 7 positions matching TRBD2. This CDR3 spans 16 amino acids. The germline CDR1 and CDR2 sequences are LGHDT and YNNKEL (reference sequence). V lost 0 bases and J lost 2; bases outside the gene matches: 7. The DNA for the CDR3 is TGTGCCAGCAGCCAAGATAACAGCGGGATCCCCTACGAGCAGTACTTC. This translates into CASSQDNSGIPYEQYF.

This clonotype showed up many times. The genes are TRBV27 and TRBJ2-6, with D unclear. The CDR3 is 16 amino acids. Trimming left V 3 bases short and J 6 bases short, with 15 bases between. Germline values: CDR1 MNHEY, CDR2 SMNVEV (reference sequence). As DNA, the CDR3 is TGTGCCAGCAGTTTTGTACCATTAAGTACGGCCAACGTCCTGACTTTC. Protein: CASSFVPLSTANVLTF.

This clonotype has just a few counts. The gene calls are TRBV3-1 and TRBJ2-5, with D hard to call. The CDR3 runs 13 residues. Looked up from germline, CDR1 is LGHDT and CDR2 is YNNKEL (reference sequence). Deletions cut 0 bases from V and 7 bases from J, with 9 bases between. As DNA, the CDR3 is TGTGCCAGCAGCCAAGACACCCCAGGGACCCAGTACTTC. It is translated as CASSQDTPGTQYF.

The sample holds many counts of this clonotype. The rearrangement links TRBV6-5 to TRBJ2-1; TRBD2 might be the D (6 bases). Trimming pared 4 bases from V and 0 bases from J, leaving 16 bases between. CDR3 length: 17 residues. The germline gives CDR1 MNHEY, CDR2 SVGAGI. The CDR3 DNA sequence: TGTGCCAGCAGTTCCCTATCGACTAGTCGCTCCTACAATGAGCAGTTCTTC. Translating gives CASSSLSTSRSYNEQFF.

CDR3 loop: CASTPGLAGAYNEQFF. CDR3 DNA sequence: TGTGCCAGCACTCCAGGACTAGCGGGAGCCTACAATGAGCAGTTCTTC. V usage is TRBV27 and J usage is TRBJ2-1, with 13 bases lining up with TRBD2. CDR3 length: 16 amino acids. Looked up from germline, CDR1 is MNHEY and CDR2 is SMNVEV (reference sequence). The ends lost 7 bases at V and 2 bases at J; junction bases unmatched: 5.

Many counts were recorded for this clonotype. CDR3 nucleotide sequence: TGTGCCAGCAGCTTCAGGAGTGACTATGGCTACACCTTC. Translating gives CASSFRSDYGYTF. The gene calls are TRBV7-9 and TRBJ1-2; D gene unclear. CDR3 length: 13 amino acids. Germline-derived CDR1 and CDR2 are SEHNR and FQNEAQ (reference sequence). V lost 3 bases and J lost 3, with 8 bases in between.

This clonotype has just one count. A much larger clone sits a single nucleotide away, making a read error possible. The rearrangement uses TRBV20-1 and TRBJ1-2, with 7 positions matching TRBD1. This CDR3 spans 15 amino acids. The germline gives CDR1 DFQATT, CDR2 SNEGSKA (reference sequence). The CDR3 reads CSARVAGGRNFGYTF. DNA of the CDR3: TGCAGTGCTAGAGTGGCAGGGGGAAGAAACTTTGGCTACACCTTC.

In its sample, this clonotype was seen a few times. The V call is TRBV3-1, the J call TRBJ2-2, with 9 bases lining up with TRBD2. The CDR3 is made up of 14 amino acids. Germline lookup yields CDR1 LGHDT and CDR2 YNNKEL (reference sequence). The ends lost 4 bases at V and 4 bases at J; junction bases unmatched: 1. The CDR3 loop reads CASSLSGSTGELFF. The CDR3 DNA is TGTGCCAGCAGCCTTAGCGGGAGCACCGGGGAGCTGTTTTTT. Using reference TRBV3-1 and TRBJ2-2 for the parts outside the CDR3, the full variable domain is DTAVSQTPKYLVTQMGNDKSIKCEQNLGHDTMYWYKQDSKKFLKIMFSYNNKELIINETVPNRFSPKSPDKAHLNLHINSLELGDSAVYFCASSLSGSTGELFFGEGSRLTVL.

This clonotype was found many times. The rearrangement joins TRBV30 to TRBJ1-1; 11 nucleotides agree with TRBD1. Germline V gives CDR1 GTSNPN, CDR2 SVGIG (reference sequence). The CDR3 has 15 amino acids. Trimming at V came to 6 bases and at J to 4 bases, leaving 10 bases not matched to a gene. The CDR3 loop is CACKSGQGEGTEAFF. In nucleotides, the CDR3 is TGTGCCTGCAAGTCGGGACAGGGGGAGGGCACTGAAGCTTTCTTT.

The rearrangement uses TRBV3-1 and TRBJ2-7, with 9 bases identical to TRBD2. Germline V gives CDR1 LGHDT, CDR2 YNNKEL (reference sequence). The junction had 3 bases not matched to a gene; V was cut back by 3 bases and J by 0 bases. The CDR3 is made up of 15 amino acids. The CDR3 reads CASSHSGRSSYEQYF. Here the CDR3 DNA reads TGTGCCAGCAGCCACAGCGGGAGGTCCTCCTACGAGCAGTACTTC.

This clonotype has a handful of counts. The chain combines TRBV28 with TRBJ2-2; unclear D gene. The CDR3 runs to 19 residues. V was trimmed by 6 bases and J by 0 bases, leaving 23 bases between them. Germline V lookup: CDR1 MDHEN, CDR2 SYDVKM. The CDR3 region has the DNA TGTGCCAGCAGGTTCCTAGGCCCAACCCTGTCCCCGAACACCGGGGAGCTGTTTTTT. Translated: CASRFLGPTLSPNTGELFF. The complete variable domain, with remaining parts taken from reference TRBV28 and TRBJ2-2, reads DVKVTQSSRYLVKRTGEKVFLECVQDMDHENMFWYRQDPGLGLRLIYFSYDVKMKEKGDIPEGYSVSREKKERFSLILESASTNQTSMYLCASRFLGPTLSPNTGELFFGEGSRLTVL.

At least ten counts were recorded for this clonotype. The rearrangement links TRBV9 to TRBJ1-1; D not resolved. The V end was cut by 4 bases, the J end by 5 bases, with 18 bases between. The germline gives CDR1 SGDLS, CDR2 YYNGEE. CDR3 length: 15 residues. CDR3 nucleotide sequence: TGTGCCAGCAGCCTAGTTGACCGCCCGGGTACTGAAGCTTTCTTT. Translating it yields CASSLVDRPGTEAFF.

This clonotype came up a few times. The chain employs TRBV10-3 and TRBJ2-5, with 9 bases identical to TRBD1. CDR1 ENHRY and CDR2 SYGVKD come from the germline V gene. Losses at the gene ends were 8 bases for V and 4 bases for J; bases not matched to a gene: 8. The CDR3 length is 14 residues. The CDR3 DNA sequence: TGTGCCATCGGGGACAGGGAGGGATCAGAGACCCAGTACTTC. This gives the protein CAIGDREGSETQYF.

This clonotype was counted at least ten times. V is TRBV18 and J is TRBJ2-1; D remains ambiguous. Germline V CDR1 and CDR2: KGHSH, LQKENI. The CDR3 covers 13 residues. Between the trimmed V and J ends, which lost 3 bases and 4 bases, there was a span of 7 bases. CDR3 region: CASSPRFYNEQFF. CDR3 DNA sequence: TGTGCCAGCTCACCGAGGTTTTACAATGAGCAGTTCTTC.

This clonotype was observed at least ten times. The chain is built from TRBV10-1 and TRBJ2-1, with D tentatively TRBD2 (5 bases). Trimming removed 0 bases from V and 10 bases from J, with 7 bases in between. The CDR3 sequence is 12 residues long. Germline V gene sequence: CDR1 WNHNN, CDR2 SYGVQD (reference sequence). The CDR3 loop reads CASSESEGEQFF. CDR3 in DNA: TGCGCCAGCAGTGAGTCTGAGGGAGAGCAGTTCTTC.

The table lists this clonotype with a few counts. V is TRBV28 and J is TRBJ2-1, with TRBD2 matching 9 bases. The germline V gene encodes CDR1 MDHEN and CDR2 SYDVKM. J lost 4 bases, V lost 1 base, and 8 bases had no gene match. CDR3 length equals 17 residues. CDR3 amino acids: CASSLFGGRALYNEQFF. The CDR3 DNA sequence: TGTGCCAGCAGTTTATTTGGCGGGAGGGCCCTTTACAATGAGCAGTTCTTC.

This clonotype was seen a handful of times. This rearrangement joins TRBV18 to TRBJ2-5, with 7 bases identical to TRBD2. Germline-derived CDR1 and CDR2 are KGHSH and LQKENI. The CDR3 covers 14 residues. V lost 1 base to trimming and J lost 2 bases; unmatched junction nucleotides: 1. The CDR3 protein is CASSPRLAQETQYF. The CDR3 DNA is TGTGCCAGCTCACCACGACTAGCTCAAGAGACCCAGTACTTC. The full variable domain, completed using reference TRBV18 and TRBJ2-5, is NAGVMQNPRHLVRRRGQEARLRCSPMKGHSHVYWYRQLPEEGLKFMVYLQKENIIDESGMPKERFSAEFPKEGPSILRIQQVVRGDSAAYFCASSPRLAQETQYFGPGTRLLVL.

At least ten counts were recorded for this clonotype. The chain couples TRBV11-2 to TRBJ2-7; a weak D match, TRBD1 (5 bases). Trimming took 0 bases from V and 6 from J, leaving 21 bases between them. Germline-derived CDR1 and CDR2 are SGHAT and FQNNGV. The CDR3 loop spans 17 amino acids. The CDR3 region is CASSLDNFDRMRREQYF. The CDR3 bases are TGTGCCAGCAGCTTAGATAACTTCGACAGAATGAGGCGCGAGCAGTACTTC.

This clonotype was observed a handful of times. The rearrangement uses TRBV20-1 and TRBJ1-6; no firm D call. With 2 bases removed from V and 9 bases from J, the gap between germline ends came to 8 bases. CDR1 is DFQATT, CDR2 SNEGSKA, per germline (reference sequence). CDR3 size: 12 residues. The CDR3: CSARLEGSPLHF. CDR3 DNA: TGCAGTGCTAGACTTGAAGGTTCACCCCTCCACTTT.

In this sample, this clonotype turned up many times. V gene TRBV27 combines with J gene TRBJ1-2; TRBD1 matches at 12 bases. The CDR3 covers 14 residues. The V segment lost 5 bases and the J segment 4 bases; nucleotides outside the gene matches: 2. Germline CDR1 MNHEY, CDR2 SMNVEV (reference sequence). CDR3 nucleotides: TGTGCCAGCAGTCCGGGACAGGGGGCCTATGGCTACACCTTC. Its protein is CASSPGQGAYGYTF.

This clonotype was detected many times. The chain carries TRBV7-2 and TRBJ2-1, with 9 positions matching TRBD2. CDR1 and CDR2 from the germline V gene are SGHTA and FQGNSA. Germline trimming cut 1 base from V and 0 bases from J; bases unmatched to any gene: 1. The CDR3 runs 16 residues. CDR3 protein: CASSLGSGSSYNEQFF. Written as DNA, the CDR3 is TGTGCCAGCAGCTTAGGTAGCGGGAGCTCCTACAATGAGCAGTTCTTC. Using reference TRBV7-2 and TRBJ2-1 for the parts outside the CDR3, the full variable domain is GAGVSQSPSNKVTEKGKDVELRCDPISGHTALYWYRQSLGQGLEFLIYFQGNSAPDKSGLPSDRFSAERTGGSVSTLTIQRTQQEDSAVYLCASSLGSGSSYNEQFFGPGTRLTVL.